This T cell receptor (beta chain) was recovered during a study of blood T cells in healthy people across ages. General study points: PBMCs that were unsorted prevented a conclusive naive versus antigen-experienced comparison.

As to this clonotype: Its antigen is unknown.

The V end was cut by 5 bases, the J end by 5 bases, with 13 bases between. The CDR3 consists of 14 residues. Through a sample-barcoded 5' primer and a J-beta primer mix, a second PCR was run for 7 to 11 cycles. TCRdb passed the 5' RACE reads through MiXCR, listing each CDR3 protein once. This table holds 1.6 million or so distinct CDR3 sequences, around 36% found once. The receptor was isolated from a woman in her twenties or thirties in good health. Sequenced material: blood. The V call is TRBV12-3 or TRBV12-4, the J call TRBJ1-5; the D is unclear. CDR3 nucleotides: TGTGCCAGCAGTCCCTCAAGGAGATATCAGCCCCAGCATTTT. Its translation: CASSPSRRYQPQHF.